A selection of T cell receptor beta chains follows, all from one sample in a study of shared clonotypes between healthy human individuals. Clones were read by immunoSEQ multiplex PCR, and TCRdb kept only the in-frame ones, dropping some. The sample lists about 2.5 million clones, 85% to 95% occurring once. Sequencing was carried out using naive CD4+ T cells from PBMCs. These receptors were taken from a man aged 18 to 29 in good health. Some clones in this sample may be carry-over from other donors' samples. Each CDR3 is given with its conserved first and last residue. Clone size is not always given. Where it is, it says once, few, many or a class for expanded clones.

J gene,V gene,clone size,CDR3 protein
TRBJ2-7,TRBV9,.,CASSVTPGNDEQYF
TRBJ2-4,TRBV7-3,.,CASSLFASGSGGTNIQYF
TRBJ2-1,TRBV18,.,CASSLSGTNNNEQFF
TRBJ2-1,TRBV28,once,CASSRTSGGSYNEQFF
TRBJ2-7,TRBV4-3,.,CASSQVWGSGYEQYF
TRBJ2-1,TRBV6-1,.,CASNLPGLRNEQFF
TRBJ1-1,TRBV11-1,few,CATRYTEAFF
TRBJ1-4,TRBV11-2,.,CASSLVQGFEKLFF
TRBJ2-3,TRBV18,once,CASSRDEADTQYF
TRBJ1-2,TRBV7-2,.,CASSLSPGRYGYTF
TRBJ2-2,TRBV19,.,CASSDRVDTGELFF
TRBJ1-2,TRBV28,.,CASSFGGAPSGYTF
TRBJ2-7,TRBV27,.,CASSLSFQGVGEQYF
TRBJ1-4,TRBV28,.,CASSPGTGVGEKLFF
TRBJ1-1,TRBV7-8,.,CASSLGGTDGREAFF
TRBJ1-2,TRBV28,.,CASSLGTDYGYTF
TRBJ2-1,TRBV27,.,CASSLRQGTSSYNEQFF
TRBJ1-2,TRBV7-2,.,CASSPQGDYGYTF
TRBJ1-1,TRBV5-1,.,CASRTGTGTEAFF
TRBJ1-1,TRBV7-2,.,CASSLVIAEAEAFF
TRBJ2-2,TRBV9,.,CASSVAGTTNTGELFF
TRBJ2-7,TRBV10-3,.,CAIRERAGAREQYF
TRBJ2-5,TRBV27,.,CASSLERGPPETQYF
TRBJ2-1,TRBV7-2,.,CASSLVGQAVYNEQFF
TRBJ1-2,TRBV5-1,.,CASGTPPNYGYTF
TRBJ1-1,TRBV25-1,few,CASRQTGGRAAFF
TRBJ2-6,TRBV19,.,CASSPVRGYSGANVLTF
TRBJ1-1,TRBV5-1,.,CATKGGSGPSEAFF
TRBJ2-3,TRBV19,.,CASSIDKSGQRTDTQYF
TRBJ2-5,TRBV5-1,once,CASSIQDSQRETQYF
TRBJ2-1,TRBV7-3,.,CASSLLAGGYNEQFF
TRBJ1-3,TRBV5-1,.,CASSLGGKGPSGNTIYF
TRBJ2-3,TRBV2,.,CAQAPTGGPTDTQYF
TRBJ2-6,TRBV29-1,.,CSVEDRTGANVLTF
TRBJ2-5,TRBV18,.,CASSPPGQQETQYF
TRBJ2-7,TRBV5-4,.,CASSLQGSGSPEQYF
TRBJ2-7,TRBV5-1,.,CASSLVDPGAYEQYF
TRBJ1-2,TRBV7-9,.,CASSLVVDGYTF
TRBJ2-3,TRBV18,.,CASSRRASTDTQYF
TRBJ2-7,TRBV5-1,.,CASSWTGGVRYEQYF
TRBJ2-1,TRBV5-1,.,CASSGLAAQLGNEQFF
TRBJ2-1,TRBV2,once,CASSFDRLEFF
TRBJ2-7,TRBV5-1,.,CASSLPPGNSYEQYF
TRBJ2-3,TRBV7-9,.,CASSLQAGGPGDTQYF
TRBJ2-5,TRBV5-8,.,CASSLFRARETQYF
TRBJ2-7,TRBV5-1,.,CASSWRGGEQYF
TRBJ2-7,TRBV5-1,once,CASSFSGQGINEQYF
TRBJ1-2,TRBV27,.,CASSLYIPKDRGWDGYTF
TRBJ2-4,TRBV7-9,.,CASSLDAGGNIQYF
TRBJ1-2,TRBV21-1,.,CASSNALWGLDYGYTF
TRBJ1-4,TRBV9,.,CASTRGGTNEKLFF
TRBJ2-7,TRBV18,once,CASSPAFVGMLNEQYF
TRBJ2-2,TRBV5-1,.,CASSLVPGTANTGELFF